These 19 T cell receptor beta chains came from one sample sequenced in a study of blood T cell repertoires in COVID-19. TCRdb's table, derived via immunoSEQ multiplex PCR, lists solely in-frame clones and lacks some. Of roughly 400,000 clones listed, approximately 89% were seen once; the top ten hold 1.5% to 2%. Material: PBMCs or T cells enriched from blood (not recorded which). The receptors come from a woman aged 25-40 years who had recovered from COVID-19.

The rearrangement uses TRBV7-6 and TRBJ2-7; D is unclear. The V end lost 5 bases, the J end lost 1 base, and 9 bases lay between the germline ends. This CDR3 has 13 residues. CDR1 SGHVS and CDR2 FNYEAQ come from the germline V gene. The CDR3 region is CASSRLDSYEQYF. The CDR3, as DNA: TGTGCCAGCAGCCGACTGGATTCCTACGAGCAGTACTTC.

The chain links TRBV30 to TRBJ2-7, with D maybe TRBD1 (6 bases). This CDR3 region has 12 residues. Germline V gene lookup returns CDR1 GTSNPN and CDR2 SVGIG (reference sequence). V lost 4 bases and J lost 7, with 14 bases in between. CDR3 sequence: CAWTGTSGEQYF. CDR3 sequence (DNA): TGTGCCTGGACTGGGACATCGGGGGAGCAGTACTTC.

The J gene is TRBJ2-3, the V gene TRBV30; 11 positions match TRBD1. The CDR3 is made up of 15 amino acids. Germline assignment: CDR1 GTSNPN and CDR2 SVGIG (reference sequence). V was pared by 4 bases and J by 2 bases, with 5 bases of the junction left unmatched. CDR3: CAWTGTGGATDTQYF. Here the CDR3 DNA reads TGTGCCTGGACCGGGACAGGGGGAGCCACAGATACGCAGTATTTT.

This clone appeared a single time. The chain carries TRBV21-1 and TRBJ1-6; TRBD1 was called by the table and not checked on the DNA. TRBV21-1 counts as a pseudogene. The CDR3 loop spans 16 amino acids. In nucleotides, the CDR3 is TGTGCCAGCAGCATAGGGGGACAGAGTTATAATTCACCCCTCCACTTT. Residues: CASSIGGQSYNSPLHF.

The CDR3 region is CASSYGQGRSPNTEAFF. The CDR3 DNA is TGTGCCAGCAGTTACGGGCAGGGGAGAAGTCCGAACACTGAAGCTTTCTTT. The chain links TRBV6-2 or TRBV6-3 to TRBJ1-1; possible D gene TRBD1, 6 bases. The V gene's germline CDR1 is MNHEY and CDR2 SVGEGT. This CDR3 has 17 amino acids. The V and J ends lost 2 bases and 1 base respectively, with 17 bases between them.

Remarks on this clone: The same CDR3 can be traced to other DNA sequences in this sample. CDR3: CASSPPGQGSGNTIYF. The CDR3, as DNA: TGTGCCAGCTCACCCCCGGGACAAGGCTCTGGAAACACCATATATTTT. The genes are TRBV18 and TRBJ1-3; D may be TRBD1 (6 bases). CDR1 is KGHSH, CDR2 LQKENI, per germline. Trimming stripped 3 bases from V and 0 bases from J, with 12 bases between. The CDR3 spans 16 residues.

This clone is a singleton in its sample. The rearrangement links TRBV7-9 to TRBJ2-7; D not certain. V lost 5 bases, J lost 4 bases, and 12 bases lay in between. Germline values: CDR1 SEHNR, CDR2 FQNEAQ (reference sequence). CDR3 length: 13 residues. The CDR3 reads CASSLPFEYEQYF. The CDR3 nucleotides read TGTGCCAGCAGCCTACCCTTCGAATACGAGCAGTACTTC.

The chain recombines TRBV5-8 with TRBJ2-3; D possibly corresponds to TRBD1 (5 bases). Trimming stripped 0 bases from V and 9 bases from J, with 14 bases between. CDR1 and CDR2 from the germline V gene are SGHTS and YDEGEE. This CDR3 is built from 14 residues. CDR3 coding DNA: TGTGCCAGCAGCTTGGGTAACAGGATTGACACGCAGTATTTT. Translating gives CASSLGNRIDTQYF.

This clone turned up a few times. The rearrangement links TRBV27 to TRBJ1-2; no reliable D call. The germline V gene has CDR1 MNHEY and CDR2 SMNVEV (reference sequence). Trimming took off 0 bases at V and 10 bases at J, with 15 bases between the two ends. The CDR3 length is 14 residues. The CDR3 DNA reads as TGTGCCAGCAGTTTATCCGTGGCGGCCCCCTCCTACACCTTC. Residues: CASSLSVAAPSYTF.

The chain joins TRBV18 to TRBJ1-1; D ambiguous. Germline loops: CDR1 KGHSH, CDR2 LQKENI. The CDR3 extends over 17 amino acids. Trimming removed 1 base from V and 0 bases from J, with 15 bases in between. The DNA of the CDR3 is TGTGCCAGCTCACCACGGTCGGGGAACTTCATGAACACTGAAGCTTTCTTT. The encoded protein is CASSPRSGNFMNTEAFF. Combining the CDR3 with reference TRBV18 and TRBJ1-1 gives the whole variable domain NAGVMQNPRHLVRRRGQEARLRCSPMKGHSHVYWYRQLPEEGLKFMVYLQKENIIDESGMPKERFSAEFPKEGPSILRIQQVVRGDSAAYFCASSPRSGNFMNTEAFFGQGTRLTVV.

The CDR3 spells CASSQAGEDQPQHF. For the CDR3, the DNA is TGTGCCAGCAGCCAAGCTGGGGAGGATCAGCCCCAGCATTTT. The chain joins TRBV3-1 (or the pseudogene TRBV3-2) to TRBJ1-5; D remains ambiguous. The V gene's germline CDR1 is LGHDT and CDR2 YNNKEL (reference sequence). V was clipped by 1 base and J by 5 bases, with 9 bases between them. This CDR3 region has 14 residues.

This clone has a single count. V usage is TRBV7-2 and J usage is TRBJ2-7; 8 bases are shared with TRBD1. CDR1 is SGHTA and CDR2 is FQGNSA in the germline V gene. V gave up 4 bases and J gave up 3 bases; unmatched junction bases: 5. CDR3 length: 14 amino acids. CDR3 DNA: TGTGCCAGCAGCTCTCCGGGACAGGACTACGAGCAGTACTTC. Its translation is CASSSPGQDYEQYF.

The chain employs TRBV7-9 and TRBJ2-5; 16 bases match TRBD2. With V trimmed by 5 bases and J by 4 bases, 13 bases remained unmatched. Germline CDR1 is SEHNR and CDR2 is FQNEAQ (reference sequence). The CDR3 has 19 amino acids. The CDR3: CASSPLGTSGRASRETQYF. CDR3 DNA sequence: TGTGCCAGCAGCCCCTTGGGGACTAGCGGGAGGGCCAGCCGAGAGACCCAGTACTTC.

In its sample, this clone was seen once. The rearrangement joins TRBV5-1 to TRBJ1-1; D perhaps matches TRBD1 (6 bases). Germline V gene data show CDR1 as SGHRS and CDR2 as YFSETQ. V dropped 0 bases and J dropped 7 bases, with 10 bases sitting between them. This CDR3 spans 13 amino acids. CDR3 sequence (DNA): TGCGCCAGCAGCTTGGACAGGGATGTTGAAGCTTTCTTT. Protein product: CASSLDRDVEAFF.

The CDR3 protein is CASSKGTGSIRETQYF. Here the CDR3 DNA reads TGTGCCAGCAGCAAAGGGACAGGCTCAATCCGAGAGACCCAGTACTTC. The chain employs TRBV9 and TRBJ2-5, with TRBD1 matching 8 bases. The length of the CDR3 is 16 residues. Trimming removed 4 bases from V and 4 bases from J; junction bases left unmatched: 12. Per germline, CDR1 SGDLS and CDR2 YYNGEE.

The CDR3 here is CASSLSAGVYEQYF. In nucleotides, the CDR3 is TGCGCCAGCAGCTTGTCTGCGGGAGTCTACGAGCAGTACTTC. The rearrangement joins TRBV5-1 to TRBJ2-7, with TRBD2 matching over 7 bases. The ends lost 1 base at V and 3 bases at J; junction bases unmatched: 4. Germline CDR1 is SGHRS and CDR2 is YFSETQ. The length of the CDR3 is 14 residues.

The sample holds a few counts of this clone. The CDR3: CASSDDRAYEQYF. The CDR3 DNA follows: TGTGCCAGCAGTGACGACAGGGCCTACGAGCAGTACTTC. V gene TRBV2 combines with J gene TRBJ2-7; 7 bases agree with TRBD1. The CDR3 totals 13 residues. The trim removed 3 bases at V and 2 bases at J, leaving 1 base unmatched. Germline lookup yields CDR1 SNHLY and CDR2 FYNNEI. The whole variable domain, remainder taken from reference TRBV2 and TRBJ2-7, is EPEVTQTPSHQVTQMGQEVILRCVPISNHLYFYWYRQILGQKVEFLVSFYNNEISEKSEIFDDQFSVERPDGSNFTLKIRSTKLEDSAMYFCASSDDRAYEQYFGPGTRLTVT.

This chain links TRBV29-1 with TRBJ1-4, with TRBD1 as a possible D gene (6 bases). With 5 bases removed from V and 0 bases from J, the gap between germline ends came to 25 bases. Germline V gene lookup returns CDR1 SQVTM and CDR2 ANQGSEA. This CDR3 comprises 19 residues. The CDR3 loop is CSVRVPLGTKRATNEKLFF. The DNA of the CDR3 is TGCAGCGTTCGGGTTCCCCTGGGGACAAAACGCGCAACTAATGAAAAACTGTTTTTT.

The V and J genes are TRBV5-1 and TRBJ2-7; 7 bases line up with TRBD2. J lost 5 bases, V lost 4 bases, and 18 bases had no gene match. Germline values: CDR1 SGHRS, CDR2 YFSETQ. The CDR3 extends over 17 amino acids. DNA of the CDR3: TGCGCCAGCAGCCCCCTGAGCGGGGCCCCCTTTTTTGACGAGCAGTACTTC. Translated: CASSPLSGAPFFDEQYF.